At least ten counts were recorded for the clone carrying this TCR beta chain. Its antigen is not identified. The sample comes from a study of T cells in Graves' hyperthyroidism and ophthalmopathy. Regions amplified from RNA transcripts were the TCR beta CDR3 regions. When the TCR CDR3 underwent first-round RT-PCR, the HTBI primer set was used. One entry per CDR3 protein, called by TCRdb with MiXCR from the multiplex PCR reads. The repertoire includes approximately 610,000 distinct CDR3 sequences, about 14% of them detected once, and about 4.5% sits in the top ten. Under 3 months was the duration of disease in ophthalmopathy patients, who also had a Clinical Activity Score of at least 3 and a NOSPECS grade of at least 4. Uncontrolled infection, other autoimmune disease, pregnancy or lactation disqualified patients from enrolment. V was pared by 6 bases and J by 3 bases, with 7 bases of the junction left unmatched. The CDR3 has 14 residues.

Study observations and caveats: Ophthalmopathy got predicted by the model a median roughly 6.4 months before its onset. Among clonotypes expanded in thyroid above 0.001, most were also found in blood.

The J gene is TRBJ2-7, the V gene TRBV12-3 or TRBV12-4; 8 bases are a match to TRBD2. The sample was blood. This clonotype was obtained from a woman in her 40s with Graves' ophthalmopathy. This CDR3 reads CASRKPGTSYEQYF. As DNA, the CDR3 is TGTGCCAGCAGGAAACCCGGGACTAGCTACGAGCAGTACTTC.